The source of this T cell receptor (beta chain) is a study of T cell repertoires in cytomegalovirus infection. TCRdb used MiXCR to reprocess the reads, holding one entry per CDR3 protein. This table holds about 680,000 distinct CDR3 sequences, 20% to 25% found once. Study-wide results and caveats: The ex vivo response was dominated by HLA-C-restricted CMV-specific TCR beta clonotypes.

A note on this clonotype: Its antigen is undetermined.

The sequenced material came from CD8+ T cells from PBMCs. The receptor was derived from a human donor in good health (CMV status not recorded). Some clones in this sample may be carry-over from other donors' samples.

As DNA, the CDR3 is TGTGCCAGCATTACTACCGGGACTAGCGACGAGCAGTACTTC. Translation gives CASITTGTSDEQYF. The gene calls are TRBV28 and TRBJ2-7, with TRBD2 matching 10 bases. This CDR3 region has 14 residues. Germline assignment: CDR1 MDHEN and CDR2 SYDVKM. V lost 7 bases, J lost 5 bases, and 8 bases stayed unmatched.